This T cell receptor (beta chain) was recorded in a study of T-cell memory formation after mild COVID-19. This CDR3 has 16 amino acids. V lost 2 bases, J lost 1 base, and 13 bases lay in between. Germline values: CDR1 MNHEY, CDR2 SMNVEV (reference sequence). Findings of the study overall: In second-wave clones peaking day 37, SARS-CoV-2 specificity remained unconfirmed. CD4+ bias marked clones expanding day 15 to 37, unlike balanced contracting clones. Mainly in CM and EM were contracting CD4+ clones; CD8+ were in EMRA.

5'RACE, which relied on constant-segment primers, yielded TCR alpha and TCR beta cDNA libraries carrying sample barcodes and UMIs. TCRdb recomputed calls from the 5' RACE reads with MiXCR, one row per CDR3 protein. The sample yields about 440,000 distinct CDR3 sequences, 15% to 20% seen once. Note on this clonotype: Antigen unknown.

The receptor's source is an adult woman who had mild COVID-19 (a few samples of this study predate the infection). Cell type and time point are not known. Sample: PBMCs or a T cell subset sorted from them (not recorded which). This chain joins TRBV27 and TRBJ2-3, with D perhaps given as TRBD1 or TRBD2 (5 bases each). CDR3 coding DNA: TGTGCCAGCAGTTTAGAGGGAAGGGGCGGCACAGATACGCAGTATTTT. This codes for CASSLEGRGGTDTQYF.